The next 17 T cell receptor beta chains were all read from a single sample in a study of identifying expanded T cells in peripheral blood. Libraries were prepared by immunoSEQ multiplex PCR; TCRdb keeps only in-frame clonotypes and omits some of them. The table records more than 75,000 clones, approximately 83% of them present only once. Material for sequencing was blood. The receptors shown here come from a person aged 18 to 75 in good health.

The chain links TRBV6-1 to TRBJ2-7; D might be TRBD1 (6 bases). The CDR3 spans 13 residues. V was trimmed by 8 bases and J by 6 bases, leaving 17 bases between them. The germline V gene has CDR1 MNHNS and CDR2 SASEGT. The CDR3 DNA reads TGTGCCAGCGGACAGCCCCTAATTGGCGAGCAGTACTTC. Its translation is CASGQPLIGEQYF.

V is TRBV10-2 and J is TRBJ1-2; weak D call: TRBD1 (6 bases). There are 13 residues in the CDR3. Trimming cost V 4 bases and J 6 bases, with 12 bases left between them. Germline CDR1 is WSHSY and CDR2 is SAAADI. The CDR3 reads CASSGWGHNGYTF. The CDR3, as DNA: TGCGCCAGCAGTGGTTGGGGGCACAATGGCTACACCTTC.

The chain carries TRBV5-6 and TRBJ2-3, with D hard to call. The CDR3 totals 11 residues. V lost 0 bases to trimming and J lost 6 bases, with 2 bases between them. The germline CDR1 and CDR2 sequences are SGHDT and YYEEEE. The CDR3 loop is CASSLADTQYF. DNA of the CDR3: TGTGCCAGCAGCTTGGCCGATACGCAGTATTTT.

V usage is TRBV2 and J usage is TRBJ2-3; the D gene is possibly TRBD2 (5 bases). With 6 bases removed from V and 9 bases from J, the gap between germline ends came to 10 bases. The germline V gene encodes CDR1 SNHLY and CDR2 FYNNEI. CDR3 length: 11 residues. The CDR3 region is CASSLAQTQYF. DNA of the CDR3: TGTGCCAGCAGCCTAGCCCAAACGCAGTATTTT.

The V and J genes are TRBV18 and TRBJ1-1, with D uncertain. With 1 base removed from V and 3 bases from J, the gap between germline ends came to 6 bases. Per the germline V gene, CDR1 is KGHSH and CDR2 is LQKENI. This CDR3 has 13 amino acids. CDR3 region: CASSPLGDTEAFF. CDR3 in DNA: TGTGCCAGCTCACCACTAGGAGACACTGAAGCTTTCTTT.

This clone has just one count. The rearrangement uses TRBV5-1 and TRBJ1-4; D not resolved. The CDR3 is 15 residues long. Germline V gene lookup returns CDR1 SGHRS and CDR2 YFSETQ. V lost 4 bases to trimming and J lost 5 bases, with 15 bases between them. In nucleotides, the CDR3 is TGCGCCAGCAGCAATCCTTTAGACCAAAATGAAAAACTGTTTTTT. Residues: CASSNPLDQNEKLFF.

This sequence joins TRBV4-3 and TRBJ1-2; the D gene is possibly TRBD1 (5 bases). Germline-derived CDR1 and CDR2 are LGHNA and YSLEER. The CDR3 loop spans 15 amino acids. V lost 1 base, J lost 4 bases, and 13 bases lay in between. The CDR3 DNA reads as TGCGCCAGCAGCCAAGGAGGGTCAGGGTCCTATGGCTACACCTTC. Its protein is CASSQGGSGSYGYTF.

The chain recombines TRBV4-1 with TRBJ2-4; TRBD2 is a possible D gene (5 bases). This CDR3 comprises 13 residues. Per the germline V gene, CDR1 is MGHRA and CDR2 is YSYEKL. V was trimmed by 1 base and J by 7 bases, leaving 8 bases between them. The CDR3 loop reads CASSQVGVNIQYF. The CDR3, as DNA: TGCGCCAGCAGCCAAGTCGGGGTGAACATTCAGTACTTC.

The CDR3 region is CASSLNLGTGRETQYF. CDR3 sequence (DNA): TGTGCCAGCAGCTTAAACCTCGGGACAGGAAGGGAGACCCAGTACTTC. The chain has TRBV7-3 and TRBJ2-5; 8 bases align to TRBD1. V lost 1 base and J lost 5; bases outside the gene matches: 9. This CDR3 contains 16 residues. Per the germline V gene, CDR1 is SGHTA and CDR2 is FQGTGA.

The chain links TRBV7-2 to TRBJ1-1; no clear D. This CDR3 has 13 residues. V lost 0 bases and J lost 3, with 5 bases in between. Germline loops: CDR1 SGHTA, CDR2 FQGNSA. DNA of the CDR3: TGTGCCAGCAGCTTAGCCCTGTACACTGAAGCTTTCTTT. Amino acids: CASSLALYTEAFF.

This chain connects TRBV5-4 to TRBJ2-7; tentatively, D is TRBD2 (6 bases). Deletions cut 4 bases from V and 7 bases from J, with 15 bases between. The V gene's germline CDR1 is SGHNT and CDR2 YYREEE (reference sequence). This CDR3 is built from 13 residues. This CDR3 is CASSMDFGGEQYF. In DNA, the CDR3 is TGTGCCAGCAGCATGGACTTCGGAGGGGAGCAGTACTTC.

The chain is built from TRBV6-5 and TRBJ1-2, with a weak D call TRBD1 (5 bases). Germline values: CDR1 MNHEY, CDR2 SVGAGI. V lost 6 bases and J lost 3, with 14 bases in between. The CDR3 extends over 14 amino acids. CDR3 bases: TGTGCCAGCAGGTCTGGGGACCGCGACTATGGCTACACCTTC. Encoded protein: CASRSGDRDYGYTF.

V usage is TRBV21-1 and J usage is TRBJ1-4; the D call TRBD1 from the table was never checked on the DNA. TRBV21-1 is an annotated pseudogene. This CDR3 is built from 16 residues. The CDR3 region has the DNA TGTGCCACCTCCGCCCGTGACAGGAGGATCAATGAAAAACTGTTTTTT. Translating it yields CATSARDRRINEKLFF.

The chain has TRBV7-9 and TRBJ1-1; 7 nucleotides match TRBD1. Germline assignment: CDR1 SEHNR and CDR2 FQNEAQ (reference sequence). The CDR3 runs 14 residues. Trimming cost V 5 bases and J 5 bases; bases outside gene matches: 8. The CDR3 DNA follows: TGTGCCAGCAGCCCTCCTAGGACAGGTACTGAAGCTTTCTTT. Translated, it gives CASSPPRTGTEAFF.

The V gene is TRBV9, the J gene TRBJ2-7; 7 nucleotides agree with TRBD1. After removal of 0 bases from V and 4 bases from J, the junction contained 7 bases not matched to a gene. The germline V gene encodes CDR1 SGDLS and CDR2 YYNGEE. The CDR3 extends over 15 amino acids. The CDR3 DNA is TGTGCCAGCAGCGTAGGAATAGGGGGCAGGTACGAGCAGTACTTC. It encodes CASSVGIGGRYEQYF. Filled out from reference TRBV9 and TRBJ2-7, the complete variable domain reads DSGVTQTPKHLITATGQRVTLRCSPRSGDLSVYWYQQSLDQGLQFLIQYYNGEERAKGNILERFSAQQFPDLHSELNLSSLELGDSALYFCASSVGIGGRYEQYFGPGTRLTVT.

This chain connects TRBV5-4 to TRBJ1-6; TRBD1 aligns across 8 bases. The CDR3 is made up of 17 amino acids. Losses at the gene ends were 5 bases for V and 0 bases for J; bases not matched to a gene: 7. The germline V gene encodes CDR1 SGHNT and CDR2 YYREEE (reference sequence). CDR3 DNA sequence: TGTGCCAGCAGACCAGGGGGCCCGAGCTCCTATAATTCACCCCTCCACTTT. Translated: CASRPGGPSSYNSPLHF. The full variable domain, completed using reference TRBV5-4 and TRBJ1-6, is ETGVTQSPTHLIKTRGQQVTLRCSSQSGHNTVSWYQQALGQGPQFIFQYYREEENGRGNFPPRFSGLQFPNYSSELNVNALELDDSALYLCASRPGGPSSYNSPLHFGNGTRLTVT.

This clone was observed a single time. The chain employs TRBV18 and TRBJ1-3, with unresolved D. V shed 5 bases and J shed 8 bases, with 16 bases lying between them. The CDR3 has 14 amino acids. Germline V gene lookup returns CDR1 KGHSH and CDR2 LQKENI. In nucleotides, the CDR3 is TGTGCCAGCTCATCTTCTGCGAGTAGGGACACCATATATTTT. This codes for CASSSSASRDTIYF. The full variable domain, rest sourced from reference TRBV18 and TRBJ1-3, is NAGVMQNPRHLVRRRGQEARLRCSPMKGHSHVYWYRQLPEEGLKFMVYLQKENIIDESGMPKERFSAEFPKEGPSILRIQQVVRGDSAAYFCASSSSASRDTIYFGEGSWLTVV.